This T cell receptor beta chain comes out of a study of shared clonotypes between healthy human individuals. Libraries were prepared by immunoSEQ multiplex PCR; TCRdb keeps only in-frame clonotypes and omits some of them. The profile covers about 2.4 million clones, with around 94% appearing a single time and around 0.14% taken by the ten largest. CDR3 length equals 17 residues. V was shortened by 1 base and J by 6 bases, with 16 bases between the two germline ends. CDR1 SNHLY and CDR2 FYNNEI come from the germline V gene. The chain combines TRBV2 with TRBJ1-6; the D gene is possibly TRBD1 (5 bases). The source is a man aged 18 to 30 in good health. Material for sequencing was naive CD4+ T cells sorted from blood. Subset reported: CD45RA+ positively selected. CDR3 coding DNA: TGTGCCAGCAGTGAAGAGGGGCCAGGGTCTTCTAATTCACCCCTCCACTTT. It specifies CASSEEGPGSSNSPLHF.